This T cell receptor beta chain was recovered during a study of blood T cell repertoires in COVID-19. Trimming removed 5 bases from V and 4 bases from J; junction bases left unmatched: 8. Germline V CDR1 and CDR2: SQVTM, ANQGSEA. The length of the CDR3 is 13 residues. Using immunoSEQ multiplex PCR, the repertoire was profiled, and TCRdb retains in-frame clones only, with some absent. The sample consists of fewer than 120,000 clones, almost 80% of them appearing once. This receptor was taken from a woman of 80 years or more with active or convalescent COVID-19. Sequencing was performed on peripheral blood. The chain is built from TRBV29-1 and TRBJ2-7; 7 nucleotides agree with TRBD2. This CDR3 reads CSVLGGSYYEQYF. The CDR3 DNA follows: TGCAGCGTTCTAGGCGGGAGTTATTACGAGCAGTACTTC.